This entry lists 23 T cell receptor beta chains sequenced from one sample in a study of shared clonotypes between healthy human individuals. Here immunoSEQ multiplex PCR was the method, and the copy in TCRdb shows in-frame clones only, minus some. The sample lists some 980,000 clones; approximately 80% were seen once. The sequenced sample was memory CD4+ T cells sorted from blood. Subset meaning: CD45RA-negative fraction. The receptors were gathered from a man aged 18 to 35 in good health.

The chain is built from TRBV10-1 and TRBJ2-3; TRBD2 matches at 9 bases. V gave up 4 bases and J gave up 11 bases; unmatched junction bases: 4. Germline CDR1 reads WNHNN; CDR2 reads SYGVQD (reference sequence). This CDR3 region has 12 residues. CDR3 amino acids: CASSGASGKQYF. The CDR3 DNA reads as TGCGCCAGCAGTGGAGCTAGCGGGAAGCAGTATTTT.

V is TRBV30 and J is TRBJ1-1; 7 bases are shared with TRBD1. CDR3 length equals 11 residues. The V gene's germline CDR1 is GTSNPN and CDR2 SVGIG (reference sequence). J was trimmed by 12 bases and V by 7 bases; bases with no gene match: 11. In nucleotides, the CDR3 is TGTGCCTTAGAAAGACAGGGAGAGTCTTTCTTT. Protein sequence: CALERQGESFF.

The chain employs TRBV18 and TRBJ2-2; D is possibly TRBD1 or TRBD2 (5 bases each). CDR1 KGHSH and CDR2 LQKENI come from the germline V gene. The CDR3 is made up of 17 amino acids. V was shortened by 3 bases and J by 4 bases, with 18 bases between the two germline ends. CDR3 nucleotides: TGTGCCAGCTCACCGTTAGGGCAGGGACGAATCACCGGGGAGCTGTTTTTT. Encoded protein: CASSPLGQGRITGELFF.

The chain has TRBV6-1 and TRBJ1-1; 9 nucleotides match TRBD1. CDR1 is MNHNS and CDR2 is SASEGT in the germline V gene. This CDR3 spans 15 amino acids. Germline trimming cut 0 bases from V and 5 bases from J; bases unmatched to any gene: 4. The CDR3 DNA sequence: TGTGCCAGCAGTGAAGCGGGACAGGGAGGAACTGAAGCTTTCTTT. Translation: CASSEAGQGGTEAFF.

This clone was recorded a few times. The chain is built from TRBV6-1 and TRBJ1-5, with D uncertain. The V end was cut by 7 bases, the J end by 3 bases, with 10 bases between. There are 13 residues in the CDR3. The V gene's germline CDR1 is MNHNS and CDR2 SASEGT. The CDR3 sequence is CASILQHNQPQHF. CDR3 DNA: TGTGCCAGCATATTACAGCACAATCAGCCCCAGCATTTT.

This chain joins TRBV27 and TRBJ1-1, with D hard to call. The germline V and J ends were trimmed by 5 bases and 0 bases, with 16 bases remaining between them. CDR1 and CDR2 (germline): MNHEY, SMNVEV (reference sequence). The CDR3 runs 16 residues. CDR3 coding DNA: TGTGCCAGCAGTCGCCCCGGGCCCGACATGAACACTGAAGCTTTCTTT. Encoded protein: CASSRPGPDMNTEAFF.

Note on this clone: A read error may account for a junction end that differs from germline. The V and J genes are TRBV5-1 and TRBJ1-4; the match to TRBD1 covers 7 bases. Per germline, CDR1 SGHRS and CDR2 YFSETQ. The length of the CDR3 is 15 residues. CDR3 coding DNA: TGCGCCAGCAGCATAGGACAGGTCTTAAATGAAAAGCTGTTTTTT. This gives the protein CASSIGQVLNEKLFF.

The chain has TRBV11-2 and TRBJ2-4, with 12 bases identical to TRBD2. The length of the CDR3 is 18 residues. In germline, CDR1 is SGHAT, CDR2 FQNNGV. J lost 3 bases, V lost 3 bases, and 9 bases had no gene match. The chain's CDR3 is CASSLRLAGGPGKNIQYF. The DNA of the CDR3 is TGTGCCAGCAGCTTGAGGCTAGCGGGAGGGCCCGGCAAAAACATTCAGTACTTC.

The chain employs TRBV19 and TRBJ2-7, with TRBD1 as a possible D gene (5 bases). Germline CDR1 LNHDA, CDR2 SQIVND (reference sequence). Trimming shortened V by 0 bases and J by 9 bases, and 12 bases separated the two germline ends. The CDR3 covers 13 residues. The CDR3 DNA reads TGTGCCAGTAGTATAGATGGAATGGGGCGGCAGTACTTC. It is translated as CASSIDGMGRQYF.

This clone was counted a few times. The chain employs TRBV4-1 and TRBJ2-5; 7 bases align to TRBD1. V lost 0 bases to trimming and J lost 2 bases; unmatched junction nucleotides: 3. Germline V gene lookup returns CDR1 MGHRA and CDR2 YSYEKL. This CDR3 comprises 15 residues. CDR3 region: CASSQDQDRQETQYF. The CDR3 nucleotides are TGCGCCAGCAGCCAAGATCAGGACAGGCAAGAGACCCAGTACTTC.

The chain is built from TRBV2 and TRBJ2-1, with D possibly matching TRBD2 (6 bases). CDR1 is SNHLY, CDR2 FYNNEI, per germline. V lost 2 bases and J lost 4, with 21 bases in between. The CDR3 runs to 18 residues. The CDR3 bases are TGTGCCAGCAGTGAACCCCCCGTATACGGGGGACTTTACAATGAGCAGTTCTTC. Translated: CASSEPPVYGGLYNEQFF.

This sequence joins TRBV11-2 and TRBJ2-7, with TRBD2 matching over 7 bases. This CDR3 has 14 residues. V gave up 0 bases and J gave up 3 bases; unmatched junction bases: 2. Germline CDR1 and CDR2: SGHAT and FQNNGV. CDR3 in amino acids: CASSLEWTSYEQYF. The CDR3, as DNA: TGTGCCAGCAGCTTAGAGTGGACTAGCTACGAGCAGTACTTC.

The V gene is TRBV5-1, the J gene TRBJ2-1, with D maybe TRBD2 (5 bases). CDR3 length: 14 residues. Trimming cost V 4 bases and J 11 bases, with 19 bases left between them. The V gene's germline CDR1 is SGHRS and CDR2 YFSETQ. The CDR3 here is CASSPSQLVNQQFF. The CDR3 DNA reads as TGCGCCAGCAGCCCCTCCCAACTAGTCAACCAGCAGTTCTTC.

This clone was recorded a few times. The V gene is TRBV25-1, the J gene TRBJ2-5; TRBD1 aligns across 10 bases. Per germline, CDR1 MGHDK and CDR2 SYGVNS. Trimming removed 5 bases from V and 2 bases from J; junction bases left unmatched: 8. CDR3 length: 16 residues. CDR3 protein: CASSRPTGGLQETQYF. CDR3 in DNA: TGTGCCAGCAGTCGTCCGACAGGGGGCCTTCAAGAGACCCAGTACTTC.

The chain combines TRBV7-9 with TRBJ2-3; 9 nucleotides align to TRBD2. Germline CDR1 SEHNR, CDR2 FQNEAQ (reference sequence). V shed 1 base and J 12 bases; nucleotides not matched to a gene: 14. The length of the CDR3 is 16 residues. The CDR3 loop reads CASSLGSSGRSLVQYF. In DNA, the CDR3 is TGTGCCAGCAGCTTAGGATCAAGCGGGAGGTCCCTAGTCCAGTATTTT.

This clone was seen a single time. The V and J genes are TRBV10-3 and TRBJ2-7, with 9 bases identical to TRBD2. This CDR3 region has 14 residues. CDR1 and CDR2 (germline): ENHRY, SYGVKD. V lost 10 bases to trimming and J lost 3 bases; unmatched junction nucleotides: 10. The CDR3: CATKERGAIYEQYF. DNA for the CDR3: TGTGCCACCAAAGAGCGGGGGGCGATCTACGAGCAGTACTTC.

The rearrangement joins TRBV30 to TRBJ1-1; TRBD1 aligns across 7 bases. V lost 3 bases to trimming and J lost 5 bases; unmatched junction nucleotides: 3. Germline CDR1 GTSNPN, CDR2 SVGIG (reference sequence). The CDR3 spans 12 residues. The CDR3 sequence: CAWSLRGTEAFF. The DNA for the CDR3 is TGTGCCTGGAGCCTCAGGGGGACTGAAGCTTTCTTT.

DNA for the CDR3: TGTGCCAGCAGTGGCCCCAACCTGGGGGGCTACACCTTC. Protein: CASSGPNLGGYTF. This chain connects TRBV25-1 to TRBJ1-2; D uncertain. The V gene lost 4 bases and the J gene lost 8 bases, with 14 bases spanning the gap. CDR3 length: 13 amino acids. Germline CDR1 and CDR2: MGHDK and SYGVNS.

This clone ranks as medium-sized. The V gene is TRBV12-5, the J gene TRBJ2-2; 9 nucleotides align to TRBD1. The CDR3 extends over 15 amino acids. The junction had 0 bases not matched to a gene; V was cut back by 1 base and J by 3 bases. Germline values: CDR1 LGHNT, CDR2 FRNRAP. The CDR3 protein is CASGLGQGDTGELFF. DNA of the CDR3: TGTGCTAGTGGTTTGGGACAGGGGGACACCGGGGAGCTGTTTTTT.

The sample holds a few counts of this clone. The rearrangement joins TRBV10-2 to TRBJ2-5; D remains ambiguous. Germline V gives CDR1 WSHSY, CDR2 SAAADI. The CDR3 covers 13 residues. V was trimmed by 7 bases and J by 0 bases, leaving 9 bases between them. The CDR3 DNA sequence: TGCGCCAGCATGACCCAATACCAAGAGACCCAGTACTTC. This codes for CASMTQYQETQYF.

The chain links TRBV7-3 to TRBJ2-5; tentatively, D is TRBD1 (6 bases). The CDR3 extends over 13 amino acids. V lost 5 bases and J lost 5, with 12 bases in between. The germline V gene encodes CDR1 SGHTA and CDR2 FQGTGA. The CDR3 loop reads CASSVGAYETQYF. The DNA of the CDR3 is TGTGCCAGCAGCGTGGGGGCCTATGAGACCCAGTACTTC.

This chain links TRBV15 with TRBJ1-2; D perhaps matches TRBD1 (6 bases). Germline V lookup: CDR1 LNHNV, CDR2 YYDKDF (reference sequence). Deletions cut 6 bases from V and 4 bases from J, with 12 bases between. The CDR3 consists of 13 residues. The CDR3 loop is CATRLGGAYGYTF. DNA of the CDR3: TGTGCCACCAGGCTGGGGGGGGCCTATGGCTACACCTTC.

As concerns this clone: The sample carries other DNA sequences with the same CDR3. The J gene is TRBJ2-5, the V gene TRBV5-6; 11 nucleotides line up with TRBD2. This CDR3 spans 14 amino acids. V trimming: 3 bases; J trimming: 4 bases; junction bases outside the gene matches: 2. Germline V gene data show CDR1 as SGHDT and CDR2 as YYEEEE. This chain's CDR3 is CASSSGLAGETQYF. CDR3 bases: TGTGCCAGCAGCTCCGGACTAGCGGGAGAGACCCAGTACTTC.